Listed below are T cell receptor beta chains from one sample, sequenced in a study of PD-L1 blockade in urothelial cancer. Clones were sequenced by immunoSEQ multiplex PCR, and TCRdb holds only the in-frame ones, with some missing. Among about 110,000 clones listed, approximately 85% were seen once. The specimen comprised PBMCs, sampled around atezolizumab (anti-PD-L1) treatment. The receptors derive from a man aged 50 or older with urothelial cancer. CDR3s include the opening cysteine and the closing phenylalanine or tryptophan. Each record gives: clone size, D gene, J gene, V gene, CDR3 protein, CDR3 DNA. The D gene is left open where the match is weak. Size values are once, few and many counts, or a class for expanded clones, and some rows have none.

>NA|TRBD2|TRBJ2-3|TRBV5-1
CASTVLAGVADTQYF
TGCGCCAGCACCGTACTAGCGGGAGTGGCAGATACGCAGTATTTT
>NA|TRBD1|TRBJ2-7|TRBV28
CASSPHLGTGGYEQYF
TGTGCCAGCAGCCCTCATCTCGGGACAGGGGGGTACGAGCAGTACTTC
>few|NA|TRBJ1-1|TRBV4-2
CASSQERGWTEAFF
TGTGCCAGCAGCCAAGAACGGGGTTGGACTGAAGCTTTCTTT
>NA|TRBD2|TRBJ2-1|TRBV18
CASSPRLAGVKEGEQFF
TGTGCCAGCTCACCCAGACTAGCGGGAGTTAAAGAGGGTGAGCAGTTCTTC
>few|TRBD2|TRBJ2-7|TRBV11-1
CASSRTSASYEQYF
TGTGCCAGCAGCCGTACTAGCGCCTCCTACGAGCAGTACTTC
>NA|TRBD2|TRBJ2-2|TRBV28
CASSFVAGGRPGELFF
TGTGCCAGCAGTTTCGTAGCGGGAGGGCGTCCCGGGGAGCTGTTTTTT
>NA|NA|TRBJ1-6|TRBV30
CAWTRGGAQASLHF
TGTGCCTGGACCCGGGGGGGGGCGCAGGCATCCCTCCACTTT
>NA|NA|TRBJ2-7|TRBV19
CASSPFGGSYEQYF
TGTGCCAGTAGTCCCTTCGGGGGATCCTACGAGCAGTACTTC
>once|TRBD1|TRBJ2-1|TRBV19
CASNMGQANNEQFF
TGTGCCAGTAATATGGGACAGGCTAACAATGAGCAGTTCTTC
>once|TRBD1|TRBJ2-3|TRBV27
CASSSLRQGRIRDTQYF
TGTGCCAGCAGTTCACTTCGACAGGGCCGGATCAGAGATACGCAGTATTTT
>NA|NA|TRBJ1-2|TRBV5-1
CASSAAEGSYGYTF
TGCGCCAGCAGCGCGGCGGAGGGCTCCTATGGCTACACCTTC
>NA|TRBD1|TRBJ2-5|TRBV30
CAWRTGKGTQYF
TGTGCCTGGCGGACAGGGAAGGGGACCCAGTACTTC
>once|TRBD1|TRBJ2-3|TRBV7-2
CASSLVGGRGPRDTQYF
TGTGCCAGCAGCTTAGTGGGGGGCAGGGGGCCAAGGGATACGCAGTATTTT
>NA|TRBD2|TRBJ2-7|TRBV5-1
CASSLGGSSYEQYF
TGCGCCAGCAGCTTGGGCGGGAGCTCCTACGAGCAGTACTTC
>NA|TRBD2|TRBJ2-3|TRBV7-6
CATRGREAGDTQYF
TGTGCCACCCGCGGGCGGGAGGCAGGTGATACGCAGTATTTT
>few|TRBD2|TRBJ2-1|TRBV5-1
CASSPRGTSGRDSYNEQFF
TGCGCCAGCAGCCCGCGGGGGACTAGCGGGAGAGACTCCTACAATGAGCAGTTCTTC
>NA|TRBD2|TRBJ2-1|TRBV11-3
CASSLGLAGDHEQFF
TGTGCCAGCAGCTTAGGACTAGCGGGGGACCATGAGCAGTTCTTC
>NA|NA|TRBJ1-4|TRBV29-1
CSVGWGGRNEKLFF
TGCAGCGTTGGCTGGGGGGGCCGGAATGAAAAACTGTTTTTT
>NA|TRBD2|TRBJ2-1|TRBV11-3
CASSLFAGGRNEQFF
TGTGCCAGCAGCTTATTCGCGGGAGGTCGAAATGAGCAGTTCTTC
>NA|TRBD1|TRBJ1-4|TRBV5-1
CASSSGPDRVGEKLFF
TGCGCCAGCAGCTCTGGCCCCGACAGGGTTGGTGAAAAACTGTTTTTT
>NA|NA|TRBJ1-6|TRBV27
CASSRTPSSYNSPLHF
TGTGCCAGCAGTAGGACACCGAGCTCCTATAATTCACCCCTCCACTTT
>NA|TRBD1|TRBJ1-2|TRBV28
CASSSSGGDRVYGYTF
TGTGCCAGCAGTTCCTCGGGCGGGGACAGGGTCTATGGCTACACCTTC
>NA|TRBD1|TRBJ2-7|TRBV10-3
CAISASQGINHEQYF
TGTGCCATCAGTGCCTCACAGGGGATCAACCACGAGCAGTACTTC
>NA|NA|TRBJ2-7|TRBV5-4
CASSSSYEQYF
TGTGCCAGCAGCTCTTCCTACGAGCAGTACTTC
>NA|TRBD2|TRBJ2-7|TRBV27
CASSSPTSGSVEQYF
TGTGCCAGCAGTTCCCCGACTAGCGGGAGTGTCGAGCAGTACTTC